These T cell receptor beta chains were read from a single sample in a study of CD4 T cells in relation to SARS-CoV-2 and coronaviruses. Produced via immunoSEQ multiplex PCR; TCRdb's table is partial and in-frame only. Seen here are about 21,000 clones, around 72% observed once, and the top ten hold 15% to 20%. No cognate antigen is known for these TCRs. Sequenced input: CD4+ T cells from PBMCs, cultured in vitro. The receptor set was obtained from a human donor in good health. Both conserved end residues are part of each CDR3. D genes are given only for firm matches. Size tells how often a clone was seen (once, few, many) or the class of an expanded clone, and some rows leave it out.

TRBJ2-1,.,.,TRBV5-8,TGTGCCAGCAGCTGGCGGGTTGAAGAGCAGTTCTTC,CASSWRVEEQFF
TRBJ2-7,.,.,TRBV6-6,TGTGCCAGCAGTTACTCTCAGCTCTCCTACGAGCAGTACTTC,CASSYSQLSYEQYF
TRBJ2-1,.,TRBD2,TRBV9,TGTGCCAGCAGCGAGCCAATTAGACTAGCGGGAGGGCCGTCCTACAATGAGCAGTTCTTC,CASSEPIRLAGGPSYNEQFF
TRBJ1-4,.,.,TRBV28,TGTGCCAGCGAATTTAATGAAAAACTGTTTTTT,CASEFNEKLFF
TRBJ2-2,.,TRBD2,TRBV10-3,TGTGCCATCAGTCGAGCGGGAGGGCCTCTAAACACCGGGGAGCTGTTTTTT,CAISRAGGPLNTGELFF
TRBJ2-1,.,TRBD2,TRBV7-3,TGTGCCAGCAGCAAATTGGGGACTAGCGGGAGTTGGTCCTACAATGAGCAGTTCTTC,CASSKLGTSGSWSYNEQFF
TRBJ1-1,.,.,TRBV3-1/TRBV3-2,TGTGCCAGCAGCCAAGAGGAGGGGTTTGAAGCTTTCTTT,CASSQEEGFEAFF
TRBJ1-5,once,.,TRBV25-1,TGTGCCAGCAGTGAATTTGATAGCAATCAGCCCCAGCATTTT,CASSEFDSNQPQHF
TRBJ1-1,once,TRBD1,TRBV27,TGTGCCAGCAGCCTTACAGGGGGGCACACTGAAGCTTTCTTT,CASSLTGGHTEAFF
TRBJ1-3,few,.,TRBV5-1,TGCGCCAGCAGCTTAAACTACGGCCGCTCTGGAAACACCATATATTTT,CASSLNYGRSGNTIYF
TRBJ2-5,.,TRBD2,TRBV28,TGTGCCAGCAGGAACGGGAGGGAAGAGACCCAGTACTTC,CASRNGREETQYF
TRBJ2-2,.,.,TRBV2,TGTGCCAGCAGGGGGTTACTAGGAACCGGGGAGCTGTTTTTT,CASRGLLGTGELFF
TRBJ1-1,.,TRBD1,TRBV3-1/TRBV3-2,TGTGCCAGCAGCCAAAAGGGGGCGCGTACTGAAGCTTTCTTT,CASSQKGARTEAFF
TRBJ2-2,.,.,TRBV6-5,TGTGCCACCGGACTCTTTAGTAGTGGCACCGGGGAGCTGTTTTTT,CATGLFSSGTGELFF
TRBJ2-7,.,TRBD2,TRBV10-1,TGCGCCAGCACTAGCGGGAGGGCCTACGAGCAGTACTTC,CASTSGRAYEQYF
TRBJ2-1,.,TRBD2,TRBV27,TGTGCCAGCAGTTTTGTAGCGGGATATAATGAGCAGTTCTTC,CASSFVAGYNEQFF
TRBJ2-1,.,TRBD2,TRBV11-2,TGTGCCAGCAGCCCAGGTTTAGCGGGAGGGCCCGACAATGAGCAGTTCTTC,CASSPGLAGGPDNEQFF
TRBJ1-5,.,.,TRBV4-1,TGCGCCAGCAGCCAAGAAGAGGATAGCAATCAGCCCCAGCATTTT,CASSQEEDSNQPQHF
TRBJ1-1,.,TRBD1,TRBV18,TGTGCCAGCTCCTTACGGACAGGGGGCGTGGGCACTGAAGCTTTCTTT,CASSLRTGGVGTEAFF
TRBJ2-3,.,.,TRBV21-1,TGTGCCAGCAGCAAAACCCAAGCAAGAGGAAGCGGGAGCACAGATACGCAGTATTTT,CASSKTQARGSGSTDTQYF
TRBJ1-2,.,.,TRBV28,TGTGCCAGCAGTCCTCTCAGGGCTATCTATGGCTACACCTTC,CASSPLRAIYGYTF
TRBJ2-7,.,TRBD2,TRBV27,TGTGCCAGCAGTTTCCTAGCGGGCTCCTACGAGCAGTACTTC,CASSFLAGSYEQYF
TRBJ1-5,few,TRBD1,TRBV27,TGTGCCAGCAGCCGGGACAGGAGCAATCAGCCCCAGCATTTT,CASSRDRSNQPQHF
TRBJ2-2,.,TRBD1,TRBV29-1,TGCAGCGTTAAAGGGGGGTGGGACAGGGGGCTTCGCGGCACCGGGGAGCTGTTTTTT,CSVKGGWDRGLRGTGELFF
TRBJ2-1,.,.,TRBV12-3/TRBV12-4,TGTGCCAGCAGTTTTAGGGGCTACAATGAGCAGTTCTTC,CASSFRGYNEQFF
TRBJ2-7,.,TRBD1,TRBV11-2,TGTGCCAGCAGCGCAACAGGGGGCGGATACGAGCAGTACTTC,CASSATGGGYEQYF
TRBJ2-7,.,TRBD1,TRBV10-3,TGTGCCATCAGTGAGGGAAGGACAGGGGCCTACGAGCAGTACTTC,CAISEGRTGAYEQYF
TRBJ2-1,.,.,TRBV3-1/TRBV3-2,TGTGCCAGCAGCCTGGACCCAAGCTCCTACAATGAGCAGTTCTTC,CASSLDPSSYNEQFF
TRBJ2-2,few,.,TRBV24-1,TGTGCCACCAGTGACCCGGGACGTGTTAGAGGGGAGCTGTTTTTT,CATSDPGRVRGELFF
TRBJ1-3,.,.,TRBV9,TGTGCCAGCAGCGTAGACGTGGGCGGAGGCCCTGGAAACACCATATATTTT,CASSVDVGGGPGNTIYF
TRBJ2-1,once,.,TRBV6-5,TGTGCCAGCATCATCTACAGCCGAGCCTACAATGAGCAGTTCTTC,CASIIYSRAYNEQFF
TRBJ2-5,.,.,TRBV19,TGTGCCAGTAGTGTAACCGGGACGAGAAGCCAAGAGACCCAGTACTTC,CASSVTGTRSQETQYF
TRBJ1-1,medium-sized,.,TRBV7-8,TGTGCCAGCAGCTCTATCACAGGGCACGTCACTGAAGCTTTCTTT,CASSSITGHVTEAFF
TRBJ2-5,.,TRBD2,TRBV30,TGTGCCTGCCAGACTAGCGGCTGGGAGACCCAGTACTTC,CACQTSGWETQYF
TRBJ2-5,.,TRBD2,TRBV30,TGTGCCTGGAGTGGATCCTCCGGGACTAGCGGGAGAGGGGAGACCCAGTACTTC,CAWSGSSGTSGRGETQYF
TRBJ1-2,few,.,TRBV6-6,TGTGCCAGCAGATCTACAGGGCGCGGGGGTAGCTATGGCTACACCTTC,CASRSTGRGGSYGYTF
TRBJ2-7,.,.,TRBV7-2,TGTGCCAGCAGCATAAAAATGGGCGCCGAGCAGTACTTC,CASSIKMGAEQYF
TRBJ1-1,.,.,TRBV7-9,TGTGCCAGCAGCTTAGGCCACAGCCCGAACACTGAAGCTTTCTTT,CASSLGHSPNTEAFF
TRBJ1-3,.,TRBD1,TRBV7-9,TGTGCCAGCAGCTCGCGGGACAGGGCAGGAAACACCATATATTTT,CASSSRDRAGNTIYF
TRBJ2-1,.,.,TRBV24-1,TGTGCCACCAGGCCCCCCCGGGCAGGGCCCTATGTTAGACGTAATGAGCAGTTCTTC,CATRPPRAGPYVRRNEQFF
TRBJ2-2,.,.,TRBV18,TGTGCCAGCTCTTCCGGGACTCCGGACGGCACCGGGGAGCTGTTTTTT,CASSSGTPDGTGELFF
TRBJ2-1,.,.,TRBV7-2,TGTGCCAGCAGCTTGTTGCGGAGCTCCTACAATGAGCAGTTCTTC,CASSLLRSSYNEQFF
TRBJ1-2,.,.,TRBV7-2,TGTGCCAGCAGCCTACCCACAGAAAACTATGGCTACACCTTC,CASSLPTENYGYTF
TRBJ1-3,.,.,TRBV2,TGTGCCAGCAGTGGGACGGCCGGAAACACCATATATTTT,CASSGTAGNTIYF
TRBJ2-5,.,.,TRBV7-9,TGTGCCAGCAGCCCCACTAGCAGATTGGGGGAGACCCAGTACTTC,CASSPTSRLGETQYF
TRBJ2-7,.,.,TRBV6-2/TRBV6-3,TGTGCCAGCAGTTACTCTTCGACAGGCGAGCAGTACTTC,CASSYSSTGEQYF
TRBJ2-1,.,TRBD2,TRBV19,TGTGCCAGTAGTATACAAGGACTAGCGGGACAGAACAATGAGCAGTTCTTC,CASSIQGLAGQNNEQFF
TRBJ1-3,.,.,TRBV15,TGTGCCACCAGCAGAGATGGCGGATACTCTGGAAACACCATATATTTT,CATSRDGGYSGNTIYF
TRBJ2-7,.,.,TRBV11-3,TGTGCCAGCAGCTTAGATGTCCGGGCGGGTACCTACGAGCAGTACTTC,CASSLDVRAGTYEQYF
TRBJ1-1,.,.,TRBV12-3/TRBV12-4,TGTGCCAGCATATATCACACTGAAGCTTTCTTT,CASIYHTEAFF
TRBJ2-5,.,.,TRBV28,TGTGCCAGCAGTTTCTCTCCGCGCGAGGGGGAGACCCAGTACTTC,CASSFSPREGETQYF
TRBJ2-7,.,.,TRBV2,TGTGCCAGCAGTGAAAGGGGCGGGATTCCCCACGAGCAGTACTTC,CASSERGGIPHEQYF
TRBJ2-5,.,TRBD1,TRBV28,TGTGCCAGCATCCGGACAGGGGAGGAGACCCAGTACTTC,CASIRTGEETQYF
TRBJ2-2,.,.,TRBV7-8,TGTGCCAGCAGCTCCTCCGGTGGGAACACCGGGGAGCTGTTTTTT,CASSSSGGNTGELFF
TRBJ1-1,.,.,TRBV19,TGTGCCAGTCGGACGCAGCTTCTCATGAACACTGAAGCTTTCTTT,CASRTQLLMNTEAFF